These 20 T cell receptor beta chains originate from one sample sequenced in a study of shared clonotypes between healthy human individuals. TCRdb keeps only in-frame clones here, not all; method: immunoSEQ multiplex PCR. Of some 580,000 clones listed, 95% to 98% were seen once; the top ten hold 0.057%. Sequencing was carried out using naive CD4+ T cells sorted from blood. Subset defined: CD45RA+ positively selected. The receptors were gathered from a woman aged 25 to 39 in good health.

Here the CDR3 DNA reads TGCGCCAGCAGCCACTTGAGGGGGGGGGCATGGCTGGATCAGCCCCAGCATTTT. Translating it yields CASSHLRGGAWLDQPQHF. This chain uses TRBV4-1 with TRBJ1-5; possibly TRBD1 for D (6 bases). V dropped 3 bases and J dropped 5 bases, with 23 bases sitting between them. This CDR3 spans 18 amino acids. Germline V gene data show CDR1 as MGHRA and CDR2 as YSYEKL.

The gene calls are TRBV19 and TRBJ2-1, with TRBD2 identical over 11 bases. This CDR3 spans 14 amino acids. V shed 6 bases and J 7 bases; nucleotides not matched to a gene: 5. CDR1 is LNHDA, CDR2 SQIVND, per germline (reference sequence). Here the CDR3 DNA reads TGTGCCAGTAGCTCCGGGACTAGCGGAAATGAGCAGTTCTTC. This gives the protein CASSSGTSGNEQFF. Combining the CDR3 with reference TRBV19 and TRBJ2-1 gives the whole variable domain DGGITQSPKYLFRKEGQNVTLSCEQNLNHDAMYWYRQDPGQGLRLIYYSQIVNDFQKGDIAEGYSVSREKKESFPLTVTSAQKNPTAFYLCASSSGTSGNEQFFGPGTRLTVL.

This sequence joins TRBV6-5 and TRBJ2-7; D uncertain. V lost 2 bases and J 1 base, leaving 9 bases between the germline ends. The CDR3 runs 14 residues. Germline loops: CDR1 MNHEY, CDR2 SVGAGI. The CDR3 is CASSYRSQSYEQYF. The CDR3 DNA is TGTGCCAGCAGTTACAGAAGTCAGTCCTACGAGCAGTACTTC.

J is TRBJ1-2 and V is TRBV7-9; unclear D gene. V lost 1 base, J lost 7 bases, and 10 bases lay in between. This CDR3 is 13 amino acids long. Germline V gene lookup returns CDR1 SEHNR and CDR2 FQNEAQ (reference sequence). CDR3 residues: CASSLEDNLGYTF. CDR3 sequence (DNA): TGTGCCAGCAGCTTAGAGGATAATCTTGGCTACACCTTC.

This clone was observed a single time. Here the CDR3 reads CASSLYGTGAFNTQYF. The DNA for the CDR3 is TGTGCCAGCAGCTTGTATGGGACAGGAGCATTTAATACGCAGTATTTT. The chain combines TRBV5-6 with TRBJ2-3; 8 bases are a match to TRBD1. Germline CDR1 reads SGHDT; CDR2 reads YYEEEE. The CDR3 loop spans 16 amino acids. Unmatched junction bases numbered 11, after V lost 1 base and J lost 7 bases. The full variable domain, rest sourced from reference TRBV5-6 and TRBJ2-3, is DAGVTQSPTHLIKTRGQQVTLRCSPKSGHDTVSWYQQALGQGPQFIFQYYEEEERQRGNFPDRFSGHQFPNYSSELNVNALLLGDSALYLCASSLYGTGAFNTQYFGPGTRLTVL.

V and J are TRBV28 and TRBJ2-7; TRBD2 agrees at 10 bases. CDR1 is MDHEN and CDR2 is SYDVKM in the germline V gene. V was pared by 5 bases and J by 4 bases, with 14 bases of the junction left unmatched. The CDR3 spans 17 residues. The CDR3 DNA follows: TGTGCCAGCAGTCCCTCTAGCGGGAGCGGCTTTGGGTACGAGCAGTACTTC. Its protein is CASSPSSGSGFGYEQYF.

This chain connects TRBV19 to TRBJ1-4; no definite D call. The V end lost 7 bases, the J end lost 3 bases, and 12 bases lay between the germline ends. The CDR3 has 14 residues. Germline V gene sequence: CDR1 LNHDA, CDR2 SQIVND (reference sequence). CDR3 region: CASTLRVANEKLFF. The CDR3 DNA sequence: TGTGCCAGTACCCTTCGGGTTGCTAATGAAAAACTGTTTTTT.

The J gene is TRBJ2-7, the V gene TRBV13; 9 positions match TRBD1. Looked up from germline, CDR1 is PRHDT and CDR2 is FYEKMQ (reference sequence). V shed 2 bases and J 7 bases; nucleotides not matched to a gene: 15. The CDR3 is 17 residues long. CDR3 nucleotides: TGTGCCAGCAGCTTACGGTCGGGTAAGGACAGGGGAGGGGAGCAGTACTTC. This sequence encodes CASSLRSGKDRGGEQYF.

This rearrangement joins TRBV28 to TRBJ2-1; no clear D gene. The CDR3 contains 14 residues. V lost 6 bases, J lost 2 bases, and 11 bases lay in between. The germline CDR1 and CDR2 sequences are MDHEN and SYDVKM. CDR3 in amino acids: CASSPTGAYNEQFF. Written as DNA, the CDR3 is TGTGCCAGCAGCCCCACGGGCGCCTACAATGAGCAGTTCTTC.

The rearrangement joins TRBV20-1 to TRBJ2-5, with unresolved D. The closer fit of TRBJ2-7 to the DNA end suggests the J call may be wrong. CDR3 length equals 11 residues. Germline values: CDR1 DFQATT, CDR2 SNEGSKA (reference sequence). The CDR3 protein is CSAREKYEQYF. CDR3 in DNA: TGCAGTGCTAGAGAAAAGTACGAGCAGTACTTC.

V gene TRBV4-2 combines with J gene TRBJ2-7; D is perhaps TRBD2 (6 bases). CDR1 and CDR2 from the germline V gene are LGHNA and YNFKEQ. The CDR3 sequence is 17 residues long. The ends were cut back, 0 bases at V and 2 bases at J, with 17 bases in the middle. CDR3 region: CASSQDLTAGLPYEQYF. CDR3 coding DNA: TGTGCCAGCAGCCAAGACTTAACGGCGGGACTGCCCTACGAGCAGTACTTC.

The chain couples TRBV10-1 to TRBJ2-1, with 11 bases lining up with TRBD2. The V gene's germline CDR1 is WNHNN and CDR2 SYGVQD (reference sequence). V trimming: 6 bases; J trimming: 10 bases; junction bases outside the gene matches: 8. This CDR3 has 14 amino acids. The CDR3 DNA reads TGCGCCAGCAGCCAACTAGCGGGAGAAAGCGAGCAGTTCTTC. The encoded protein is CASSQLAGESEQFF.

This clone appeared a single time. V gene TRBV6-5 combines with J gene TRBJ1-3, with D possibly TRBD1 on 5 matching bases. From germline, CDR1 is MNHEY and CDR2 SVGAGI. This CDR3 spans 15 amino acids. The V and J ends lost 0 bases and 2 bases respectively, with 8 bases between them. In DNA form, the CDR3 reads TGTGCCAGCAGTTACTCAACCAGGGCTGGAAACACCATATATTTT. It is translated as CASSYSTRAGNTIYF.

J is TRBJ2-1 and V is TRBV19, with 10 bases identical to TRBD2. CDR3 size: 15 residues. J gave up 7 bases and V 3 bases, and 6 bases lay outside the gene matches. In germline, CDR1 is LNHDA, CDR2 SQIVND (reference sequence). For the CDR3, the DNA is TGTGCCAGTAGTATCGTAAGCGGGAGGGAGAATGAGCAGTTCTTC. Its protein is CASSIVSGRENEQFF. The full variable domain, rest sourced from reference TRBV19 and TRBJ2-1, is DGGITQSPKYLFRKEGQNVTLSCEQNLNHDAMYWYRQDPGQGLRLIYYSQIVNDFQKGDIAEGYSVSREKKESFPLTVTSAQKNPTAFYLCASSIVSGRENEQFFGPGTRLTVL.

J is TRBJ2-7 and V is TRBV18; a possible D gene is TRBD2 (5 bases). CDR3 length: 16 amino acids. V was cut by 3 bases and J by 2 bases, with 17 bases left in between. Germline CDR1 KGHSH, CDR2 LQKENI. The CDR3 nucleotides read TGTGCCAGCTCACCCCTCGGGATCACCGGGACCTACGAGCAGTACTTC. This codes for CASSPLGITGTYEQYF.

The CDR3 spells CASSMGQGYYGYTF. CDR3 DNA: TGTGCCAGCAGCATGGGACAGGGGTACTATGGCTACACCTTC. The V and J genes are TRBV5-4 and TRBJ1-2; TRBD1 agrees at 10 bases. Germline V gene data show CDR1 as SGHNT and CDR2 as YYREEE (reference sequence). V lost 4 bases and J lost 3; bases outside the gene matches: 3. The CDR3 length is 14 residues.

V is TRBV10-1 and J is TRBJ2-3; tentative D call: TRBD1 (6 bases). Germline V gives CDR1 WNHNN, CDR2 SYGVQD (reference sequence). The CDR3 is 13 residues long. V lost 7 bases to trimming and J lost 4 bases, with 12 bases between them. The CDR3, as DNA: TGCGCCAGCACCGCCGGGACACCAGATACGCAGTATTTT. This translates into CASTAGTPDTQYF.

This clone was detected only once. The chain is built from TRBV21-1 and TRBJ1-2; the listed D gene, TRBD1, was not tested against the DNA. TRBV21-1 is deemed a pseudogene. The CDR3 totals 12 residues. This chain's CDR3 is CASLDRGGGYTF. The CDR3 bases are TGTGCCAGTCTGGACAGGGGTGGAGGCTACACCTTC.

The chain joins TRBV27 to TRBJ1-2, with 9 bases identical to TRBD1. CDR1 is MNHEY, CDR2 SMNVEV, per germline (reference sequence). V lost 2 bases to trimming and J lost 5 bases; unmatched junction nucleotides: 9. CDR3 length: 16 amino acids. CDR3: CASSLSLGQGLYGYTF. CDR3 DNA sequence: TGTGCCAGCAGTTTAAGTCTGGGACAGGGCCTATATGGCTACACCTTC.

The CDR3 spells CASSLVGREGTDTQYF. The CDR3 DNA reads TGTGCCAGCAGCTTAGTCGGGAGGGAGGGTACAGATACGCAGTATTTT. The chain links TRBV11-2 to TRBJ2-3, with 8 bases identical to TRBD2. The CDR3 spans 16 residues. Germline-derived CDR1 and CDR2 are SGHAT and FQNNGV. J was trimmed by 3 bases and V by 1 base; bases with no gene match: 6.